A selection of T cell receptor beta chains follows, all from one sample in a study of blood T cell repertoires in COVID-19. Here immunoSEQ multiplex PCR was the method, and the copy in TCRdb shows in-frame clones only, minus some. Among roughly 100,000 clones listed, about 84% were seen once. Sequences were obtained from peripheral blood. These receptors all stem from a woman in her sixties with acute or convalescent COVID-19. The CDR3 runs from the conserved cysteine through the conserved F or W. Each record gives: V gene, CDR3 length, D gene, J gene, clone size, CDR3 DNA, CDR3 protein. D genes are given only for firm matches. For some rows the clone size is stated as once, few or many, or as a class when expanded; others skip it.

V gene: TRBV9; CDR3 length: 14; D gene: TRBD2; J gene: TRBJ2-5; clone size: -; CDR3 DNA: TGTGCCAGCAGCCGAGCGGGGATTAGCGAGACCCAGTACTTC; CDR3 protein: CASSRAGISETQYF
V gene: TRBV15; CDR3 length: 16; D gene: -; J gene: TRBJ1-4; clone size: once; CDR3 DNA: TGTGCCACCAGCAGGGTTAGACAGACAACTAATGAAAAACTGTTTTTT; CDR3 protein: CATSRVRQTTNEKLFF
V gene: TRBV19; CDR3 length: 16; D gene: TRBD1; J gene: TRBJ1-1; clone size: -; CDR3 DNA: TGTGCCAGTAGTAGAAATCAGGGGGCGATCCTTCTTGAAGCTTTCTTT; CDR3 protein: CASSRNQGAILLEAFF
V gene: TRBV12-5; CDR3 length: 11; D gene: -; J gene: TRBJ1-2; clone size: few; CDR3 DNA: TGTGCTAGTGGTTTTAGCTATGGCTACACCTTC; CDR3 protein: CASGFSYGYTF
V gene: TRBV7-2; CDR3 length: 14; D gene: -; J gene: TRBJ2-7; clone size: -; CDR3 DNA: TGTGCCAGCAGTCCCGACTGGAGCTCCTACGAGCAGTACTTC; CDR3 protein: CASSPDWSSYEQYF
V gene: TRBV5-1; CDR3 length: 14; D gene: -; J gene: TRBJ1-3; clone size: once; CDR3 DNA: TGCGCCAGCAGCCAACAGGGATTTGGAAACACCATATATTTT; CDR3 protein: CASSQQGFGNTIYF
V gene: TRBV4-1; CDR3 length: 17; D gene: TRBD1; J gene: TRBJ2-2; clone size: -; CDR3 DNA: TGCGCCAGCAGCCTCCTCGGGACAGGGAAAGGACCCGGGGAGCTGTTTTTT; CDR3 protein: CASSLLGTGKGPGELFF
V gene: TRBV28; CDR3 length: 14; D gene: -; J gene: TRBJ2-1; clone size: -; CDR3 DNA: TGTGCCAGCAGAAAAACAGGGTACTACAATGAGCAGTTCTTC; CDR3 protein: CASRKTGYYNEQFF
V gene: TRBV15; CDR3 length: 14; D gene: -; J gene: TRBJ2-2; clone size: once; CDR3 DNA: TGTGCCACCTCTCTAGCGCCTAACACCGGGGAGCTGTTTTTT; CDR3 protein: CATSLAPNTGELFF
V gene: TRBV7-2; CDR3 length: 14; D gene: -; J gene: TRBJ1-3; clone size: once; CDR3 DNA: TGTGCCAGCAGCTCTCGAGGGCCTGGAAACACCATATATTTT; CDR3 protein: CASSSRGPGNTIYF
V gene: TRBV9; CDR3 length: 16; D gene: -; J gene: TRBJ2-2; clone size: -; CDR3 DNA: TGTGCCAGCAGCGTAGAAGGGACACAACTAACCGGGGAGCTGTTTTTT; CDR3 protein: CASSVEGTQLTGELFF
V gene: TRBV18; CDR3 length: 15; D gene: TRBD2; J gene: TRBJ2-5; clone size: -; CDR3 DNA: TGTGCCAGCTCCCGAACTAGCGGGAGTGGAGAGACCCAGTACTTC; CDR3 protein: CASSRTSGSGETQYF
V gene: TRBV6-1; CDR3 length: 15; D gene: -; J gene: TRBJ1-1; clone size: -; CDR3 DNA: TGTGCCAGCAGTGAATTTCAGGGAAGGGGCACTGAAGCTTTCTTT; CDR3 protein: CASSEFQGRGTEAFF
V gene: TRBV18; CDR3 length: 15; D gene: TRBD1; J gene: TRBJ1-6; clone size: -; CDR3 DNA: TGTGCCAGCTCACGTGAGGGGGCCGCGGCTTCACCCCTCCACTTT; CDR3 protein: CASSREGAAASPLHF
V gene: TRBV5-1; CDR3 length: 15; D gene: TRBD1; J gene: TRBJ2-7; clone size: -; CDR3 DNA: TGCGCCAGCAGTACTCCGACAGGGGATTCCTACGAGCAGTACTTC; CDR3 protein: CASSTPTGDSYEQYF
V gene: TRBV5-1; CDR3 length: 14; D gene: -; J gene: TRBJ2-2; clone size: -; CDR3 DNA: TGCGCCAGCATCACCGGGACTAACACCGGGGAGCTGTTTTTT; CDR3 protein: CASITGTNTGELFF
V gene: TRBV5-4; CDR3 length: 15; D gene: TRBD1; J gene: TRBJ1-2; clone size: -; CDR3 DNA: TGTGCCAGCAGCCAATTGACAGGGGCTAACTATGGCTACACCTTC; CDR3 protein: CASSQLTGANYGYTF
V gene: TRBV2; CDR3 length: 12; D gene: -; J gene: TRBJ2-3; clone size: -; CDR3 DNA: TGTGCCAGCAGCGTTAGCACAGATACGCAGTATTTT; CDR3 protein: CASSVSTDTQYF
V gene: TRBV19; CDR3 length: 15; D gene: TRBD1; J gene: TRBJ1-5; clone size: -; CDR3 DNA: TGTGCCAGTAGCCCTACAGGGGCGGGCAATCAGCCCCAGCATTTT; CDR3 protein: CASSPTGAGNQPQHF
V gene: TRBV18; CDR3 length: 13; D gene: -; J gene: TRBJ1-1; clone size: -; CDR3 DNA: TGTGCCAGCTCACCGGGGGGGGACACTGAAGCTTTCTTT; CDR3 protein: CASSPGGDTEAFF
V gene: TRBV30; CDR3 length: 17; D gene: -; J gene: TRBJ1-5; clone size: -; CDR3 DNA: TGTGCCTGGAGTGTACAACGTTCAGGTTCTAGCAATCAGCCCCAGCATTTT; CDR3 protein: CAWSVQRSGSSNQPQHF
V gene: TRBV7-9; CDR3 length: 14; D gene: TRBD1; J gene: TRBJ2-7; clone size: -; CDR3 DNA: TGTGCCAGCAGTAGGACAGGGGGTAATGGCGAGCAGTACTTC; CDR3 protein: CASSRTGGNGEQYF
V gene: TRBV5-1; CDR3 length: 17; D gene: TRBD2; J gene: TRBJ2-3; clone size: -; CDR3 DNA: TGCGCCAGCAGCTGGGGAACCGGGACTAGCGGCACAGATACGCAGTATTTT; CDR3 protein: CASSWGTGTSGTDTQYF
V gene: TRBV5-1; CDR3 length: 15; D gene: -; J gene: TRBJ2-7; clone size: -; CDR3 DNA: TGCGCCAGCAGCACGCAGCCCGGACTTGGCTACGAGCAGTACTTC; CDR3 protein: CASSTQPGLGYEQYF
V gene: TRBV9; CDR3 length: 14; D gene: -; J gene: TRBJ1-2; clone size: -; CDR3 DNA: TGTGCCAGCAGCGTAGTCGGGGAGGCCTATGGCTACACCTTC; CDR3 protein: CASSVVGEAYGYTF